This T cell receptor beta chain emerged from a study of cytomegalovirus exposure and HLA in healthy donors. Study details: Among a few hundred genotyped donors, around 77% fell in the Caucasian-associated ancestry cluster. Overall study results and limits: As was reported, the classifier diagnosed cytomegalovirus status with high specificity and sensitivity. A later analysis found most CMV-associated TCR beta chains apparently HLA-restricted. Reportedly, fewer N-insertions than the roughly 600-donor mean appeared in an Asian-associated ancestry cluster in a later analysis.

The V gene end was trimmed by 0 bases and the J gene end by 1 base; junction bases not matched to a gene: 5. Germline-derived CDR1 and CDR2 are LGHNA and YNFKEQ. This CDR3 is 16 amino acids long. The PCR was carried out with 60 Vbeta primers and 13 Jbeta primers. Measured with immunoSEQ multiplex PCR; TCRdb has only the in-frame clones, and not every one. The sample consists of over 150,000 clones, roughly 80% of them appearing once. Comments on this clone: What it binds is not known.

The source material was PBMCs. This clonotype was obtained from a male donor in good health and CMV-seronegative. V and J are TRBV4-2 and TRBJ2-5, with 7 bases aligning to TRBD2. The CDR3 reads CASSQEGGEIQETQYF. In DNA form, the CDR3 reads TGTGCCAGCAGCCAAGAGGGGGGGGAAATCCAAGAGACCCAGTACTTC.